Following are 10 T cell receptor beta chains from one sample sequenced in a study of vaccination and CD4 T cells after COVID-19. Their target antigens are unknown. Sequenced with the Oncomine TCR Beta short-read assay was DNA taken from cultured CD4+ T cells. Via MiXCR, TCRdb re-called the PCR reads, giving one row per CDR3 protein. This table has over 8,000 distinct CDR3 sequences, around 60% appearing once. Treatment described: approximately nine-day PBMC culture with coronavirus spike peptide pools or control peptides (ViraFEST assay). Sequencing used CD4+ T cells from blood, cultured in vitro. The receptors come from a human donor who had recovered from COVID-19.

This clonotype came up once. The J gene is TRBJ1-5, the V gene TRBV12-2. TRBV12-2 is described as a pseudogene. CDR3 length: 12 residues. Written as DNA, the CDR3 is TGTGCAAGTCGCTTTGAGCGTTCGCCCCAGCATTTT. It codes for CASRFERSPQHF.

V and J are TRBV7-9 and TRBJ1-1; the D is unclear. The V gene's germline CDR1 is SEHNR and CDR2 FQNEAQ (reference sequence). This CDR3 is built from 12 residues. V was clipped by 2 bases and J by 4 bases, with 5 bases between them. CDR3 sequence: CASSLLGTEAFF. The CDR3 nucleotides read TGTGCCAGCAGCTTACTCGGCACTGAAGCTTTCTTT. Full variable domain (missing parts from reference TRBV7-9 and TRBJ1-1): DTGVSQNPRHKITKRGQNVTFRCDPISEHNRLYWYRQTLGQGPEFLTYFQNEAQLEKSRLLSDRFSAERPKGSFSTLEIQRTEQGDSAMYLCASSLLGTEAFFGQGTRLTVV.

This clonotype has only one observation. The rearrangement links TRBV7-8 to TRBJ2-1; D is undetermined. Near its end, the DNA agrees better with TRBJ2-7, so the J call may be wrong. Germline CDR1 SGHVS, CDR2 FQNEAQ. This CDR3 is 14 amino acids long. As DNA, the CDR3 is TGTGCCAGCAGCTTAGGTAGCCAGCCCGACGAGCAGTACTTC. Translating it yields CASSLGSQPDEQYF.

The chain is built from TRBV7-2 and TRBJ1-2; 12 bases match TRBD1. J gave up 10 bases and V 4 bases, and 10 bases lay outside the gene matches. The CDR3 runs to 15 residues. CDR1 is SGHTA, CDR2 FQGNSA, per germline. The CDR3, as DNA: TGTGCCAGCAGCTCCATCCGGGACAGGGGGCAGAACTACACCTTC. Protein: CASSSIRDRGQNYTF.

This chain links TRBV4-1 with TRBJ2-1; 11 nucleotides agree with TRBD1. This CDR3 has 20 amino acids. The germline CDR1 and CDR2 sequences are MGHRA and YSYEKL. V trimming: 0 bases; J trimming: 6 bases; junction bases outside the gene matches: 16. The CDR3 region is CASSQEWPPRWDRGSNEQFF. The CDR3 DNA is TGCGCCAGCAGCCAAGAATGGCCCCCCCGGTGGGACAGGGGGAGCAATGAGCAGTTCTTC.

This clonotype was seen a few times. J is TRBJ1-2 and V is TRBV2, with D unresolved. Germline CDR1 is SNHLY and CDR2 is FYNNEI. This CDR3 spans 12 amino acids. V was clipped by 4 bases and J by 7 bases, with 10 bases between them. CDR3: CASSGPGGGYTF. The CDR3 nucleotides are TGTGCCAGCAGTGGGCCCGGCGGTGGCTACACCTTC. Supplemented by reference TRBV2 and TRBJ1-2, the full variable domain reads EPEVTQTPSHQVTQMGQEVILRCVPISNHLYFYWYRQILGQKVEFLVSFYNNEISEKSEIFDDQFSVERPDGSNFTLKIRSTKLEDSAMYFCASSGPGGGYTFGSGTRLTVV.

This chain links TRBV6-1 with TRBJ2-5; 7 bases are a match to TRBD1. V lost 1 base to trimming and J lost 5 bases; unmatched junction nucleotides: 1. The CDR3 length is 13 residues. Germline V gene lookup returns CDR1 MNHNS and CDR2 SASEGT. The CDR3 DNA follows: TGTGCCAGCAGTGAAGACAGGGGTGAGACCCAGTACTTC. Translation gives CASSEDRGETQYF.

The V call is TRBV12-3 or TRBV12-4, the J call TRBJ2-5; D might be TRBD1 or TRBD2, each matching 5 bases. The ends were cut back, 5 bases at V and 5 bases at J, with 15 bases in the middle. The CDR3 spans 14 residues. The CDR3 bases are TGTGCCAGCAGTCCCCCAAGGGGCGGGGAGACCCAGTACTTC. This gives the protein CASSPPRGGETQYF.

V usage is TRBV9 and J usage is TRBJ2-7; 10 bases fit TRBD1. The CDR3 spans 17 residues. Germline V lookup: CDR1 SGDLS, CDR2 YYNGEE. Unmatched junction bases numbered 8, after V lost 0 bases and J lost 2 bases. The DNA for the CDR3 is TGTGCCAGCAGCGTAGGGGGTTGGACAGGGGGGCCCTACGAGCAGTACTTC. Its translation is CASSVGGWTGGPYEQYF.

The CDR3 loop is CASSEGWTGGRLSQPQHF. CDR3 sequence (DNA): TGTGCCAGCAGTGAAGGGTGGACAGGGGGTAGATTAAGTCAGCCCCAGCATTTT. This chain links TRBV6-1 with TRBJ1-5, with 10 nucleotides matching TRBD1. Trimming took 1 base from V and 6 from J; bases not matched to a gene: 12. The CDR3 consists of 18 residues. Germline CDR1 MNHNS, CDR2 SASEGT.